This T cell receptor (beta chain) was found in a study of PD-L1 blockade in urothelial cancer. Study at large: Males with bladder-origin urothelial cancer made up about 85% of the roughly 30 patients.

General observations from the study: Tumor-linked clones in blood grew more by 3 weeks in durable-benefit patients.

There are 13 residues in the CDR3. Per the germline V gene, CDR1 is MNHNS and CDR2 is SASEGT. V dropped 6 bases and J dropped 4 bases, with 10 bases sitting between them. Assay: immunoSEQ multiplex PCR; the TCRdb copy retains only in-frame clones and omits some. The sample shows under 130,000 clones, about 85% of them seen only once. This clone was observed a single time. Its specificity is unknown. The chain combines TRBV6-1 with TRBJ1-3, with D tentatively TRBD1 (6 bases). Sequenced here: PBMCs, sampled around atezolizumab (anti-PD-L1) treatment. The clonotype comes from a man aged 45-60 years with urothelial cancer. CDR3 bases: TGTGCCAGCAGGGAGACAGGAGGAAACACCATATATTTT. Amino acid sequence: CASRETGGNTIYF.